This T cell receptor beta chain was sequenced during a study of control samples from healthy donors and cancer patients. The protocol was immunoSEQ multiplex PCR, while the TCRdb copy is restricted to in-frame clones and leaves out a portion. This table has tens of thousands of clones, around 94% appearing once. The CDR3 has 14 amino acids. V was pared by 6 bases and J by 2 bases, with 7 bases of the junction left unmatched. The germline V gene encodes CDR1 MNHEY and CDR2 SVGAGI. Material for sequencing was blood. This sequence was found in a woman between 18 and 29 years old in good health. The chain carries TRBV6-5 and TRBJ2-7, with 7 bases aligning to TRBD1. The CDR3 bases are TGTGCCAGCAGACAAACCGGGACAGCCTACGAGCAGTACTTC. This encodes CASRQTGTAYEQYF.